This entry lists 14 T cell receptor beta chains sequenced from one sample in a study of vaccination and CD4 T cells after COVID-19. These receptors have no known antigen. The assay that was used to sequence DNA from cultured CD4+ T cells was the Oncomine TCR Beta short-read assay. TCRdb analysed the PCR reads with MiXCR anew, one entry per CDR3 protein. Here the sample spans around 11,000 distinct CDR3 sequences, roughly 26% being singletons. The treatment denotes: roughly 11-day PBMC culture with coronavirus spike peptide pools or control peptides (ViraFEST assay). The sample taken for sequencing was cultured CD4+ T cells from blood. These TCRs come from a human donor with COVID-19.

With respect to this clonotype: Germline and junction disagree at one end, which may indicate a read error. The chain uses TRBV7-4 and TRBJ2-5, with a tentative D call TRBD2 (7 bases). The CDR3 sequence is 18 residues long. Germline CDR1 and CDR2: SGHVT and SQSDAQ. The CDR3 DNA follows: TGTGCCAGCAGCGTAGCTGTAGGGGGGGGCGTCATTACGGAGACCCAGTACTTC. Amino acids: CASSVAVGGGVITETQYF.

The genes are TRBV6-1 and TRBJ1-5; a possible D gene is TRBD1 (5 bases). Germline V gene lookup returns CDR1 MNHNS and CDR2 SASEGT. The CDR3 totals 13 residues. V was cut by 7 bases and J by 4 bases, with 11 bases left in between. The CDR3 bases are TGTGCCAGCACCGCAGGGTTTAATCAGCCCCAGCATTTT. It translates to CASTAGFNQPQHF.

This clonotype was seen a handful of times. The V gene is TRBV19, the J gene TRBJ1-5, with D unresolved. CDR1 and CDR2 (germline): LNHDA, SQIVND (reference sequence). Trimming removed 4 bases at V and 0 bases at J, with 10 bases between. The CDR3 extends over 15 amino acids. The CDR3 loop reads CASSTTLLSNQPQHF. The CDR3 bases are TGTGCCAGTAGTACTACTTTACTTAGCAATCAGCCCCAGCATTTT.

The chain couples TRBV6-2 or TRBV6-3 to TRBJ1-1; maybe TRBD1 (5 bases). There are 16 residues in the CDR3. The germline V gene encodes CDR1 MNHEY and CDR2 SVGEGT. Trimming took 6 bases from V and 2 from J, leaving 19 bases between them. In nucleotides, the CDR3 is TGTGCCAGCAGCTTGGCGGGACCTACGCTAAACACTGAAGCTTTCTTT. This sequence encodes CASSLAGPTLNTEAFF.

The chain has TRBV20-1 and TRBJ2-1; perhaps TRBD2 as D (6 bases). The V end lost 6 bases, the J end lost 8 bases, and 23 bases lay between the germline ends. The CDR3 loop spans 15 amino acids. CDR1 and CDR2 (germline): DFQATT, SNEGSKA (reference sequence). The CDR3 DNA follows: TGCAGTGCAGCTTCGATCAGGACTAACAGCGATGAGCAGTTCTTC. This translates into CSAASIRTNSDEQFF.

Notes on this clonotype: Germline and junction disagree at one end, which may indicate a read error. The genes are TRBV2 and TRBJ2-2; D remains ambiguous. CDR3 length equals 18 residues. Germline V gene data show CDR1 as SNHLY and CDR2 as FYNNEI. The CDR3 DNA sequence: TGTACCAGCAGTGTATTATCTCCCCAGGACCTGAACACCGGGGAGCTGTTTTTT. As protein: CTSSVLSPQDLNTGELFF.

This clonotype came up a few times. The gene calls are TRBV20-1 and TRBJ2-3, with 10 bases identical to TRBD1. The CDR3 covers 17 residues. J gave up 4 bases and V 5 bases, and 15 bases lay outside the gene matches. CDR1 DFQATT and CDR2 SNEGSKA come from the germline V gene (reference sequence). CDR3 residues: CSAGKPPGQGWADTQYF. The DNA of the CDR3 is TGCAGTGCTGGAAAACCCCCGGGACAGGGGTGGGCAGATACGCAGTATTTT.

The chain has TRBV5-4 and TRBJ2-7; no clear D gene. V was clipped by 4 bases and J by 2 bases, with 13 bases between them. The CDR3 contains 14 residues. CDR1 is SGHNT and CDR2 is YYREEE in the germline V gene (reference sequence). Written as DNA, the CDR3 is TGTGCCAGCAGCCCCGAGGCCAGCACCTACGAGCAGTACTTC. Encoded protein: CASSPEASTYEQYF.

By sample share, this clonotype is medium-sized. DNA of the CDR3: TGTGCCAGCAGCTGGACAGAAAATCAGCCCCAGCATTTT. Protein product: CASSWTENQPQHF. This chain uses TRBV6-1 with TRBJ1-5, with a possible D match to TRBD1 (6 bases). The CDR3 has 13 amino acids. V was pared by 6 bases and J by 4 bases, with 10 bases between. Per the germline V gene, CDR1 is MNHNS and CDR2 is SASEGT.

This clonotype was detected only a few times. The chain links TRBV20-1 to TRBJ2-7; maybe TRBD2 (5 bases). The CDR3 spans 14 residues. Germline V lookup: CDR1 DFQATT, CDR2 SNEGSKA (reference sequence). Trimming took off 4 bases at V and 7 bases at J, with 20 bases between the two ends. The CDR3 protein is CSATHSGIPGEQYF. DNA for the CDR3: TGCAGTGCTACCCACAGCGGTATTCCTGGGGAGCAGTACTTC.

The chain couples TRBV7-9 to TRBJ2-1; perhaps TRBD2 as D (6 bases). The germline V gene encodes CDR1 SEHNR and CDR2 FQNEAQ (reference sequence). V was pared by 1 base and J by 10 bases, with 11 bases between. The CDR3 length is 13 residues. The CDR3 protein is CASSLEVAGEQFF. In nucleotides, the CDR3 is TGTGCCAGCAGCTTAGAAGTTGCGGGGGAGCAGTTCTTC.

This clonotype was counted only a few times. The genes are TRBV5-5 and TRBJ1-2; a weak D match, TRBD1 (5 bases). The CDR3 is made up of 16 amino acids. The V end lost 4 bases, the J end lost 4 bases, and 20 bases lay between the germline ends. CDR1 and CDR2 from the germline V gene are SGHKS and YYEKEE (reference sequence). The CDR3 protein is CASSQTPGTGTYGYTF. The CDR3, as DNA: TGTGCCAGCAGCCAGACCCCCGGGACGGGAACCTATGGCTACACCTTC.

The CDR3 loop reads CASSLPGAGLLTQYF. The CDR3 coding sequence is TGTGCCAGCAGTTTACCGGGGGCCGGGTTGTTGACCCAGTACTTC. The rearrangement uses TRBV28 and TRBJ2-5, with D perhaps assigned TRBD1 or TRBD2 (6 bases each). Trimming stripped 2 bases from V and 7 bases from J, with 17 bases between. Germline lookup yields CDR1 MDHEN and CDR2 SYDVKM. This CDR3 region has 15 residues. The entire variable domain, with the rest obtained from reference TRBV28 and TRBJ2-5, is as follows: DVKVTQSSRYLVKRTGEKVFLECVQDMDHENMFWYRQDPGLGLRLIYFSYDVKMKEKGDIPEGYSVSREKKERFSLILESASTNQTSMYLCASSLPGAGLLTQYFGPGTRLLVL.

This clonotype appeared once. The chain uses TRBV5-1 and TRBJ2-7, with TRBD1 as a possible D gene (5 bases). V dropped 5 bases and J dropped 6 bases, with 9 bases sitting between them. The germline CDR1 and CDR2 sequences are SGHRS and YFSETQ. The CDR3 has 11 residues. The CDR3 is CASRAGLEQYF. In DNA, the CDR3 is TGCGCCAGCAGGGCAGGGCTCGAGCAGTACTTC.